This T cell receptor beta chain derives from a study of blood T cells in healthy people across ages. Whole-study context: With template switching, about one barcoded beta molecule was captured per two T cells.

The table lists this clonotype with many counts. Its specificity is unknown. It was with a sample-barcoded 5' primer and a J-beta primer mix that a second PCR of roughly 6 to 12 cycles was run. TCRdb independently ran MiXCR on the 5' RACE reads; one entry per CDR3 protein. The sample contains about 1,400,000 distinct CDR3 sequences, roughly 40% of which appear only once. Trimming removed 7 bases from V and 2 bases from J; junction bases left unmatched: 6. This CDR3 has 15 residues. Whole-study results and caveats: Naive T cell percentage by flow cytometry tracked strongly with beta diversity.

The origin of this receptor is a woman under 30 in good health. This chain joins TRBV12-3 or TRBV12-4 and TRBJ2-7; TRBD2 agrees at 12 bases. Material for sequencing was blood. CDR3 in DNA: TGTGCCAGCACCCTGACTAGCGGGGGTACCTACGAGCAGTACTTC. It specifies CASTLTSGGTYEQYF.